A selection of T cell receptor beta chains follows, all from one sample in a study of blood T cell repertoires in COVID-19. Generated by immunoSEQ multiplex PCR, the TCRdb table keeps only in-frame clones and is missing some. The table shows around 290,000 clones, with roughly 86% occurring only once. The sample comprised PBMCs or T cells enriched from blood (not recorded which). These receptors all come from a young woman who had recovered from COVID-19. CDR3s include the opening cysteine and the closing phenylalanine or tryptophan. The order of the fields is D gene, clone size, J gene, V gene, CDR3 protein, CDR3 DNA. D genes are given only for firm matches. Rows may omit the clone size; those that give it use once, few, many or a size class.

- few TRBJ1-3 TRBV3-1/TRBV3-2 CASSQELTLTPSGNTIYF TGTGCCAGCAGCCAAGAACTCACGTTGACACCGTCTGGAAACACCATATATTTT
- few TRBJ1-3 TRBV11-3 CASSYGGNSGNTIYF TGTGCCAGCAGCTATGGCGGGAACTCTGGAAACACCATATATTTT
TRBD1 - TRBJ2-1 TRBV2 CASSDRGTDYNEQFF TGTGCCAGCAGTGATAGGGGGACAGACTACAATGAGCAGTTCTTC
TRBD2 - TRBJ2-2 TRBV19 CASLRLAGVGTGELFF TGTGCCAGTCTACGACTAGCGGGGGTTGGCACCGGGGAGCTGTTTTTT
TRBD1 - TRBJ1-2 TRBV6-5 CASSYLVTGANYGYTF TGTGCCAGCAGTTACCTAGTGACAGGGGCTAACTATGGCTACACCTTC
TRBD1 few TRBJ2-7 TRBV28 CASSADRGWSEQYF TGTGCCAGCAGCGCCGACAGGGGTTGGTCCGAGCAGTACTTC
TRBD2 - TRBJ2-7 TRBV15 CATSRDPPGLAGGTYEQYF TGTGCCACCAGCAGAGATCCCCCCGGACTAGCGGGAGGGACCTACGAGCAGTACTTC
TRBD1 - TRBJ1-2 TRBV6-2/TRBV6-3 CASSSRQGNYGYTF TGTGCCAGCAGTTCTCGACAGGGCAACTATGGCTACACCTTC
- - TRBJ2-3 TRBV19 CASSGGWKTVVTDTQYF TGTGCCAGTAGCGGGGGATGGAAAACCGTGGTCACAGATACGCAGTATTTT
- - TRBJ2-3 TRBV15 CATSSTGPATDTQYF TGTGCCACCAGCAGCACAGGGCCTGCCACAGATACGCAGTATTTT
TRBD1 - TRBJ1-1 TRBV4-3 CASSRQGGFTEAFF TGCGCCAGCAGTCGACAGGGAGGCTTCACTGAAGCTTTCTTT
TRBD1 once TRBJ1-5 TRBV30 CAWATGYSNQPQHF TGTGCCTGGGCGACAGGGTATAGCAATCAGCCCCAGCATTTT
TRBD1 - TRBJ2-7 TRBV25-1 CASSAGTGSYEQYF TGTGCCAGCAGTGCCGGGACAGGGTCCTACGAGCAGTACTTC
- few TRBJ1-2 TRBV20-1 CTCFTYGYTF TGCACCTGCTTCACTTATGGCTACACCTTC
- - TRBJ2-7 TRBV12-3/TRBV12-4 CASSFSPLYEQYF TGTGCCAGCAGTTTTTCTCCCCTCTACGAGCAGTACTTC
TRBD1 - TRBJ2-5 TRBV28 CASSFHQGVRWETQYF TGTGCCAGCAGTTTTCATCAGGGGGTTAGGTGGGAGACCCAGTACTTC
- - TRBJ2-5 TRBV12-3/TRBV12-4 CASSFWGGETQYF TGTGCCAGCAGTTTTTGGGGCGGAGAGACCCAGTACTTC
- - TRBJ1-1 TRBV27 CASSLGLGGTEAFF TGTGCCAGCAGTTTAGGGCTGGGGGGAACTGAAGCTTTCTTT
- - TRBJ2-7 TRBV6-5 CASRSTWGTSYEQYF TGTGCCAGCAGATCTACCTGGGGGACTTCCTACGAGCAGTACTTC
TRBD1 - TRBJ1-1 TRBV30 CAWSLDRMNTEAFF TGTGCCTGGAGCCTGGACAGGATGAACACTGAAGCTTTCTTT
TRBD2 - TRBJ2-1 TRBV5-1 CASSSARTSGDNEQFF TGCGCCAGCAGCTCAGCACGGACTAGCGGGGACAATGAGCAGTTCTTC
TRBD2 few TRBJ2-5 TRBV5-1 CASSLVVAGDLGETQYF TGCGCCAGCAGCTTGGTAGTAGCGGGAGATCTTGGAGAGACCCAGTACTTC